This T cell receptor (beta chain) was captured by sequencing in a study of T cells after yellow fever vaccination. The wider study: Fractions low in cell number were prepared with SMART-Seq v4 Ultra Low Input. Study-wide results and caveats: Within FACS-sorted repertoires, abundant clonotypes contaminating from the bulk population could be present.

Template switching with 5'RACE generated the TCR cDNA and added a universal primer site and UMIs. MiXCR, run by TCRdb on the 5' RACE reads, gives a single entry per CDR3 protein. The repertoire holds 250,000 to 400,000 distinct CDR3 sequences, with approximately 4% as singletons. Many counts were recorded for this clonotype. The antigen is unknown. Germline V gene data show CDR1 as SGHVS and CDR2 as FQNEAQ. The V end lost 1 base, the J end lost 7 bases, and 8 bases lay between the germline ends. The CDR3 contains 13 residues. This sequence originates from a man aged 18 to 30 who received the YFV17D yellow fever vaccine. The sample here was PBMCs, taken 15 days after the yellow fever booster vaccination. V is TRBV7-8 and J is TRBJ1-5; no definite D call. CDR3 sequence reads: CASSLGSWQPQHF. CDR3 in DNA: TGTGCCAGCAGCTTAGGCAGTTGGCAGCCCCAGCATTTT.